These T cell receptor beta chains were read from a single sample in a study of T cell responses to AZD1222 COVID-19 vaccine. Sequencing was performed with immunoSEQ multiplex PCR; in TCRdb, only in-frame clones are kept and a portion is missing. The data show fewer than 150,000 clones, 90% seen once. Specimen: peripheral blood, collected on day 0 of AZD1222 vaccination. The receptors come from an adult in good health. Both conserved end residues are part of each CDR3. D genes are given only for firm matches. Some rows mark clone size as missing; the rest say once, few, many or name a class of expanded clone.

J gene | V gene | D gene | clone size | CDR3 protein | CDR3 DNA
TRBJ2-2 | TRBV5-8 | NA | once | CASTHRGGANTGELFF | TGTGCCAGCACCCACCGGGGCGGGGCGAACACCGGGGAGCTGTTTTTT
TRBJ1-2 | TRBV11-1 | NA | NA | CASSLLASGNVGYTF | TGTGCCAGCAGCTTACTGGCGTCGGGTAATGTGGGCTACACCTTC
TRBJ2-7 | TRBV19 | TRBD1 | NA | CASSIWGTATYEQYF | TGTGCCAGTAGTATATGGGGGACAGCCACCTACGAGCAGTACTTC
TRBJ2-3 | TRBV19 | TRBD2 | NA | CARLAGIASTDTQYF | TGTGCCAGACTAGCGGGAATCGCTAGCACAGATACGCAGTATTTT
TRBJ2-5 | TRBV19 | NA | NA | CASRPPGTDQETQYF | TGTGCCAGTAGACCCCCCGGGACGGACCAAGAGACCCAGTACTTC
TRBJ2-7 | TRBV11-3 | NA | NA | CASSLKSWEQYF | TGTGCCAGCAGCTTAAAATCGTGGGAGCAGTACTTC
TRBJ2-7 | TRBV6-5 | NA | NA | CASAVYEQYF | TGTGCCAGCGCGGTCTACGAGCAGTACTTC
TRBJ1-1 | TRBV5-1 | NA | NA | CASSPRVDSRTEAFF | TGCGCCAGCAGCCCGAGGGTTGACAGTCGCACTGAAGCTTTCTTT
TRBJ2-7 | TRBV19 | TRBD1 | once | CASSVRPRGTGNYEQYF | TGTGCCAGTAGTGTCAGACCTAGGGGGACAGGAAACTACGAGCAGTACTTC
TRBJ2-1 | TRBV11-3 | TRBD2 | NA | CASSQGTSGRAEQFF | TGTGCCAGCAGCCAAGGAACTAGCGGGAGGGCCGAGCAGTTCTTC
TRBJ2-2 | TRBV27 | NA | few | CASRRTPGRTGELFF | TGTGCCAGCAGAAGGACACCGGGAAGGACCGGGGAGCTGTTTTTT
TRBJ1-4 | TRBV5-1 | TRBD1 | once | CASSDTGGSNEKLFF | TGCGCCAGCAGCGACACAGGGGGTAGTAATGAAAAACTGTTTTTT
TRBJ2-7 | TRBV7-2 | NA | NA | CASSLEGAGVYEQYF | TGTGCCAGCAGCTTAGAAGGGGCAGGGGTCTACGAGCAGTACTTC
TRBJ2-3 | TRBV5-1 | TRBD2 | NA | CASSFSGRGDTQYF | TGCGCCAGCAGCTTCTCCGGGAGGGGGGATACGCAGTATTTT
TRBJ2-3 | TRBV7-9 | TRBD2 | NA | CASSSPSGTDSDTQYF | TGTGCCAGCAGCTCCCCTAGCGGGACTGATTCAGATACGCAGTATTTT
TRBJ2-3 | TRBV3-1/TRBV3-2 | NA | once | CASSQGNRADTQYF | TGTGCCAGCAGCCAAGGAAATCGGGCAGATACGCAGTATTTT